One T cell receptor (beta chain) is described in this entry. Libraries were prepared by immunoSEQ multiplex PCR; TCRdb keeps only in-frame clonotypes and omits some of them. The sample consists of around 96,000 clones, roughly 93% of them appearing once. The sample comes from a study of control samples from healthy donors and cancer patients. The length of the CDR3 is 14 residues. From germline, CDR1 is MNHEY and CDR2 SVGAGI. V was clipped by 5 bases and J by 5 bases; unmatched bases: 8. Sequencing was done on a sample of blood. The clonotype originates from a man aged 18 to 30 in good health. The chain is built from TRBV6-5 and TRBJ2-5, with TRBD2 matching over 7 bases. This CDR3 reads CASSRGTTTETQYF. The CDR3 bases are TGTGCCAGCAGTCGCGGGACTACCACGGAGACCCAGTACTTC.